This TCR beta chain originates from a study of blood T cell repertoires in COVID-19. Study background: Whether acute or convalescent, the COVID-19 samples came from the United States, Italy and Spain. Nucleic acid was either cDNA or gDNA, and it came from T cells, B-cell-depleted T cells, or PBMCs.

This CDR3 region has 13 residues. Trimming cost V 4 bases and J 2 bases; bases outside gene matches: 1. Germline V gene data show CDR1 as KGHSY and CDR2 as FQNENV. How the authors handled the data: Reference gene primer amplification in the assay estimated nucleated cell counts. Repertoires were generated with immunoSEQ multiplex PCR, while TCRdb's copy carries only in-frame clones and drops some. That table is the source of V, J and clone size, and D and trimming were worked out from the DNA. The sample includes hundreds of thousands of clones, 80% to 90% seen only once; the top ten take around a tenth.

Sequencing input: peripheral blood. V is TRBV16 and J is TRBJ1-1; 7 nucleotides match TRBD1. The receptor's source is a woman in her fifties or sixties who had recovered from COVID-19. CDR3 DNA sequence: TGTGCCAGCAGCCGGGACAGTAACACTGAAGCTTTCTTT. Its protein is CASSRDSNTEAFF.